These 27 T cell receptor beta chains were sequenced from one sample in a study of shared clonotypes between healthy human individuals. Profiling relied on immunoSEQ multiplex PCR, and the TCRdb table lists in-frame clones only, not all of them. The sample has about 2.4 million clones; over 85% are singletons. The sample was naive CD4+ T cells sorted from blood. Subset described: CD45RA+ positively selected. All receptors come from a man aged 18 to 35 in good health.

The rearrangement joins TRBV2 to TRBJ2-3; no firm D call. Trimming removed 1 base at V and 3 bases at J, with 14 bases between. The CDR3 has 16 amino acids. Germline V lookup: CDR1 SNHLY, CDR2 FYNNEI. The CDR3 region has the DNA TGTGCCAGCAGTGAAGGAAGAAGCGTCGTGACAGATACGCAGTATTTT. Translated, it gives CASSEGRSVVTDTQYF.

The chain employs TRBV5-1 and TRBJ2-6; weak D call: TRBD2 (6 bases). Trimming removed 0 bases from V and 3 bases from J, with 13 bases in between. Germline-derived CDR1 and CDR2 are SGHRS and YFSETQ. There are 17 residues in the CDR3. In DNA, the CDR3 is TGCGCCAGCAGCTTGGATATCGGGGGAGGTGGGGCCAACGTCCTGACTTTC. Amino acids: CASSLDIGGGGANVLTF.

Of note for this clone: Within the sample, other DNA sequences also encode this same CDR3. The rearrangement uses TRBV5-4 and TRBJ2-1; 11 bases line up with TRBD1. Trimming at V came to 3 bases and at J to 4 bases, leaving 3 bases not matched to a gene. From germline, CDR1 is SGHNT and CDR2 YYREEE (reference sequence). The CDR3 length is 15 residues. CDR3 region: CASSWGTGGYNEQFF. CDR3 sequence (DNA): TGTGCCAGCAGCTGGGGGACAGGGGGGTACAATGAGCAGTTCTTC.

The chain couples TRBV5-1 to TRBJ1-2; 12 positions match TRBD1. The CDR3 runs to 17 residues. Trimming removed 3 bases from V and 6 bases from J; junction bases left unmatched: 12. Germline V gene data show CDR1 as SGHRS and CDR2 as YFSETQ. CDR3 sequence reads: CASSSEFGTGGGDGYTF. The CDR3 DNA reads TGCGCCAGCAGCTCAGAATTTGGGACAGGGGGCGGAGATGGCTACACCTTC.

Remarks on this clone: Other nucleotide sequences from this sample produce the same CDR3. The rearrangement uses TRBV13 and TRBJ2-7, with D unresolved. With 1 base removed from V and 1 base from J, the gap between germline ends came to 5 bases. The CDR3 is 13 residues long. Germline-derived CDR1 and CDR2 are PRHDT and FYEKMQ (reference sequence). The CDR3 spells CASSLAPSYEQYF. CDR3 bases: TGTGCCAGCAGCTTAGCCCCTTCCTACGAGCAGTACTTC.

J is TRBJ1-2 and V is TRBV6-5; the match to TRBD1 covers 7 bases. V lost 5 bases and J lost 2; bases outside the gene matches: 5. Germline loops: CDR1 MNHEY, CDR2 SVGAGI. CDR3 length: 14 amino acids. In nucleotides, the CDR3 is TGTGCCAGCAGTCTGACAGGGTCGAACTATGGCTACACCTTC. This codes for CASSLTGSNYGYTF.

The sample holds a few counts of this clone. The chain carries TRBV2 and TRBJ1-2; D ambiguous. V was trimmed by 5 bases and J by 8 bases, leaving 6 bases between them. Germline V gives CDR1 SNHLY, CDR2 FYNNEI. This CDR3 spans 10 amino acids. CDR3 in amino acids: CASSFPGYTF. CDR3 nucleotide sequence: TGTGCCAGCAGTTTCCCCGGCTACACCTTC.

Of note for this clone: The same CDR3 also results from other DNA sequences found in this sample. This chain connects TRBV29-1 to TRBJ1-2; D is possibly TRBD1 (6 bases). The germline CDR1 and CDR2 sequences are SQVTM and ANQGSEA. V was shortened by 0 bases and J by 3 bases, with 14 bases between the two germline ends. CDR3 length equals 15 residues. As DNA, the CDR3 is TGCAGCGTTGAAGATAGGGGGGGCTTAGACTATGGCTACACCTTC. Translating gives CSVEDRGGLDYGYTF.

CDR3 sequence (DNA): TGTGCCAGCAGTGAACAGCCTCACCCCGGGGGTGAAGCTTTCTTT. Its translation: CASSEQPHPGGEAFF. The chain employs TRBV6-1 and TRBJ1-1, with a tentative D call TRBD1 (5 bases). Trimming shortened V by 2 bases and J by 7 bases, and 17 bases separated the two germline ends. The CDR3 totals 15 residues. The germline CDR1 and CDR2 sequences are MNHNS and SASEGT.

This clone was seen a single time. The chain carries TRBV11-1 and TRBJ2-1, with 12 bases matching TRBD2. The CDR3 spans 15 residues. V was pared by 3 bases and J by 4 bases, with 1 base of the junction left unmatched. The germline V gene has CDR1 SGHAT and CDR2 FQDESV (reference sequence). The CDR3 sequence is CASSFGLAGYNEQFF. The DNA of the CDR3 is TGTGCCAGCAGCTTCGGACTAGCGGGGTACAATGAGCAGTTCTTC. Full variable domain (missing parts from reference TRBV11-1 and TRBJ2-1): EAEVAQSPRYKITEKSQAVAFWCDPISGHATLYWYRQILGQGPELLVQFQDESVVDDSQLPKDRFSAERLKGVDSTLKIQPAELGDSAMYLCASSFGLAGYNEQFFGPGTRLTVL.

The chain uses TRBV7-9 and TRBJ1-1; no clear D. The germline V gene encodes CDR1 SEHNR and CDR2 FQNEAQ (reference sequence). CDR3 length equals 14 residues. Trimming pared 1 base from V and 5 bases from J, leaving 11 bases between. For the CDR3, the DNA is TGTGCCAGCAGCTTAGGTGGGGTATGGACTGAAGCTTTCTTT. Encoded protein: CASSLGGVWTEAFF.

This clone was recorded only once. J is TRBJ2-5 and V is TRBV30; D is unresolved. The germline V and J ends were trimmed by 1 base and 0 bases, with 9 bases remaining between them. This CDR3 is 14 amino acids long. From germline, CDR1 is GTSNPN and CDR2 SVGIG (reference sequence). The DNA of the CDR3 is TGTGCCTGGAGTGGTATGCGGAACCAAGAGACCCAGTACTTC. Its protein product is CAWSGMRNQETQYF.

This chain joins TRBV18 and TRBJ2-5, with D possibly TRBD1 on 6 matching bases. V lost 5 bases, J lost 3 bases, and 13 bases lay in between. CDR3 length: 14 amino acids. Germline lookup yields CDR1 KGHSH and CDR2 LQKENI. CDR3 DNA: TGTGCCAGCTCAACCCTACAGGGAGAAGAGACCCAGTACTTC. Protein: CASSTLQGEETQYF.

V gene TRBV19 combines with J gene TRBJ1-3; D is undetermined. V lost 3 bases and J lost 2, with 11 bases in between. CDR1 and CDR2 (germline): LNHDA, SQIVND (reference sequence). The CDR3 spans 15 residues. The CDR3 loop is CASSIRGGAGNTIYF. Written as DNA, the CDR3 is TGTGCCAGTAGTATCCGGGGTGGAGCTGGAAACACCATATATTTT.

The J gene is TRBJ1-2, the V gene TRBV10-3; D is ambiguous. Germline V gene sequence: CDR1 ENHRY, CDR2 SYGVKD. This CDR3 has 12 residues. Trimming removed 6 bases from V and 2 bases from J, with 7 bases in between. The CDR3 nucleotides are TGTGCCATCAGGCCTGAAAACTATGGCTACACCTTC. Encoded protein: CAIRPENYGYTF.

Concerning this clone: In the same sample, other DNA sequences code for this CDR3. This chain's CDR3 is CASSVGLAGGTGELFF. The CDR3 DNA reads TGTGCCAGCAGCGTGGGGCTAGCGGGAGGAACCGGGGAGCTGTTTTTT. This rearrangement joins TRBV9 to TRBJ2-2, with 11 bases identical to TRBD2. The CDR3 totals 16 residues. J gave up 5 bases and V 2 bases, and 5 bases lay outside the gene matches. The V gene's germline CDR1 is SGDLS and CDR2 YYNGEE.

The V and J genes are TRBV5-1 and TRBJ2-5; TRBD1 agrees at 9 bases. The CDR3 spans 14 residues. V lost 4 bases to trimming and J lost 6 bases; unmatched junction nucleotides: 7. Germline V lookup: CDR1 SGHRS, CDR2 YFSETQ. The CDR3 nucleotides read TGCGCCAGCAGCCAGGACAGGGGAGGGAAGACCCAGTACTTC. This encodes CASSQDRGGKTQYF. Full variable domain (outside the CDR3, taken from reference TRBV5-1 and TRBJ2-5): KAGVTQTPRYLIKTRGQQVTLSCSPISGHRSVSWYQQTPGQGLQFLFEYFSETQRNKGNFPGRFSGRQFSNSRSEMNVSTLELGDSALYLCASSQDRGGKTQYFGPGTRLLVL.

The chain is built from TRBV7-8 and TRBJ2-7, with D possibly being TRBD2 (6 bases). The V end lost 5 bases, the J end lost 3 bases, and 17 bases lay between the germline ends. The CDR3 totals 15 residues. Germline V CDR1 and CDR2: SGHVS, FQNEAQ. The CDR3: CASSPPRGGSYEQYF. CDR3 bases: TGTGCCAGCAGCCCACCCCGGGGAGGAAGCTACGAGCAGTACTTC.

The chain combines TRBV7-2 with TRBJ2-5; TRBD1 aligns across 10 bases. J gave up 5 bases and V 7 bases, and 10 bases lay outside the gene matches. The CDR3 contains 15 residues. Looked up from germline, CDR1 is SGHTA and CDR2 is FQGNSA. The CDR3 loop is CASTTGQGGLETQYF. CDR3 in DNA: TGTGCCAGCACCACTGGACAGGGGGGGCTCGAGACCCAGTACTTC.

This clone is a singleton in its sample. The chain joins TRBV6-1 to TRBJ2-7; D gene unclear. Germline CDR1 is MNHNS and CDR2 is SASEGT. The CDR3 contains 12 residues. Trimming took off 2 bases at V and 2 bases at J, with 4 bases between the two ends. CDR3 protein: CASSETTYEQYF. CDR3 DNA sequence: TGTGCCAGCAGTGAAACCACCTACGAGCAGTACTTC.

For this clone: The sample has other DNA sequences that encode this CDR3 too. V usage is TRBV5-1 and J usage is TRBJ2-5; D call uncertain. The CDR3 extends over 13 amino acids. Trimming left V 0 bases short and J 5 bases short, with 8 bases between. The germline CDR1 and CDR2 sequences are SGHRS and YFSETQ. The CDR3 here is CASSLDLGETQYF. CDR3 sequence (DNA): TGCGCCAGCAGCTTGGACTTGGGGGAGACCCAGTACTTC.

Notes on this clone: At one end, the junction sequence differs from germline, possibly due to a read error. The same CDR3 arises from other DNA sequences in this sample as well. The J gene is TRBJ1-5, the V gene TRBV7-9, with TRBD1 matching over 10 bases. The CDR3 length is 16 residues. Germline CDR1 and CDR2: SEHNR and FQNEAQ (reference sequence). CDR3 loop: CASSPDRGVGNQPQHF. As DNA, the CDR3 is TGTGCCAGCAGCCCGGACAGGGGGGTTGGCAATCAACCCCAGCATTTT.

V is TRBV7-2 and J is TRBJ2-7, with 11 positions matching TRBD2. The germline V gene encodes CDR1 SGHTA and CDR2 FQGNSA. CDR3 length equals 17 residues. Trimming at V came to 6 bases and at J to 0 bases, leaving 10 bases not matched to a gene. The CDR3 loop reads CASSQGPSGRSSYEQYF. DNA of the CDR3: TGTGCCAGCAGTCAGGGGCCTAGCGGGAGGAGCTCCTACGAGCAGTACTTC.

This clone was seen only once. Other DNA sequences from this sample encode an identical CDR3 as well. V usage is TRBV7-6 and J usage is TRBJ2-7, with TRBD1 identical over 8 bases. Germline lookup yields CDR1 SGHVS and CDR2 FNYEAQ. The V gene end was trimmed by 5 bases and the J gene end by 1 base; junction bases not matched to a gene: 4. This CDR3 spans 14 amino acids. As DNA, the CDR3 is TGTGCCAGCAGCCCGAGGACAGGGTCCTACGAGCAGTACTTC. This codes for CASSPRTGSYEQYF.

In DNA form, the CDR3 reads TGTGCCAGCTCACCACGACAGGGGGACCCTAATTCACCCCTCCACTTT. It encodes CASSPRQGDPNSPLHF. The chain employs TRBV18 and TRBJ1-6; TRBD1 matches 9 bases. Germline-derived CDR1 and CDR2 are KGHSH and LQKENI. The length of the CDR3 is 16 residues. Trimming at V came to 1 base and at J to 6 bases, leaving 4 bases not matched to a gene.

In this sample, this clone turned up once. V and J are TRBV25-1 and TRBJ1-2; D is unresolved. The germline gives CDR1 MGHDK, CDR2 SYGVNS. Trimming cost V 6 bases and J 4 bases, with 12 bases left between them. The CDR3 covers 13 residues. The CDR3 loop reads CASRKDGSYGYTF. The CDR3 DNA sequence: TGTGCCAGCAGAAAGGACGGTTCCTATGGCTACACCTTC.

CDR3 nucleotides: TGTGCCAGCAGGCGACCCGGGACTAGCGGGTTCAATGAGCAGTTCTTC. It specifies CASRRPGTSGFNEQFF. The rearrangement links TRBV7-2 to TRBJ2-1, with 12 positions matching TRBD2. Looked up from germline, CDR1 is SGHTA and CDR2 is FQGNSA. This CDR3 comprises 16 residues. With V trimmed by 6 bases and J by 6 bases, 9 bases remained unmatched.